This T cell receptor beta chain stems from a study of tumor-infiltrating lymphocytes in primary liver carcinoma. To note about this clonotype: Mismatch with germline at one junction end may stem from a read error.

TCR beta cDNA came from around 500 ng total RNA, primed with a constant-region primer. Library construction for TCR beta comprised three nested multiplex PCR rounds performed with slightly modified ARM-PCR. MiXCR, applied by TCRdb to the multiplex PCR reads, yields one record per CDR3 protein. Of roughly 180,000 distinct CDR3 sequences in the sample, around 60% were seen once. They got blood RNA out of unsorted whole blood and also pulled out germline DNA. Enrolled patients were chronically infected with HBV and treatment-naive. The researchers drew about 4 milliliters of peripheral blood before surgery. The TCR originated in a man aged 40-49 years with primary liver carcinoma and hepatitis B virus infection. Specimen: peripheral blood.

The CDR3, as DNA: TGCGCCAGCAGCCGACGCTCGCAGGGGGCTGACACCGGGGGGCTGTTTTTT. Its translation: CASSRRSQGADTGGLFF. V gene TRBV4-1 combines with J gene TRBJ2-2, with 8 bases fitting TRBD1. The CDR3 is 17 residues long. Germline V gene data show CDR1 as MGHRA and CDR2 as YSYEKL.